Listed here are 5 T cell receptor beta chains from one sample, sequenced in a study of shared clonotypes between healthy human individuals. Profiling relied on immunoSEQ multiplex PCR, and the TCRdb table lists in-frame clones only, not all of them. The profile shows some 2.1 million clones, approximately 95% of them singletons. The source material was naive CD4+ T cells sorted from blood. Subset reported: CD45RA+ positively selected. These receptors came from a man between 18 and 35 years old in good health.

The chain recombines TRBV28 with TRBJ1-4, with 7 bases fitting TRBD1. Germline V CDR1 and CDR2: MDHEN, SYDVKM. This CDR3 is built from 16 residues. The V segment lost 6 bases and the J segment 0 bases; nucleotides outside the gene matches: 7. The DNA for the CDR3 is TGTGCCAGCAGCCGCTCCACAGGGGCAACTAATGAAAAACTGTTTTTT. Its protein product is CASSRSTGATNEKLFF.

This clone has a handful of counts. The junction does not match germline at one end; this may be a read error. Other DNA sequences from this sample encode an identical CDR3 as well. The chain recombines TRBV7-7 with TRBJ2-5; D perhaps matches TRBD2 (6 bases). The CDR3 loop spans 15 amino acids. Germline values: CDR1 SSHAT, CDR2 FNYEAQ (reference sequence). CDR3 residues: CASSLEGRGQETQYF. Written as DNA, the CDR3 is TGTGCTAGCAGCCTCGAGGGTCGGGGGCAAGAGACCCAGTACTTC.

The chain recombines TRBV7-9 with TRBJ2-7; D uncertain. Germline assignment: CDR1 SEHNR and CDR2 FQNEAQ (reference sequence). The CDR3 has 14 amino acids. V dropped 2 bases and J dropped 2 bases, with 10 bases sitting between them. This CDR3 reads CASSLQAGPYEQYF. In nucleotides, the CDR3 is TGTGCCAGCAGCTTACAAGCAGGTCCCTACGAGCAGTACTTC.

The J gene is TRBJ2-7, the V gene TRBV2; D remains unclear. The V gene lost 7 bases and the J gene lost 2 bases, with 15 bases spanning the gap. CDR1 SNHLY and CDR2 FYNNEI come from the germline V gene. This CDR3 region has 14 residues. DNA for the CDR3: TGTGCCAGCACCTACGCCCCTGGGACCTACGAGCAGTACTTC. It is translated as CASTYAPGTYEQYF.

J is TRBJ2-5 and V is TRBV9; 10 bases line up with TRBD2. V lost 4 bases and J lost 2; bases outside the gene matches: 8. CDR3 size: 16 residues. Germline V gene data show CDR1 as SGDLS and CDR2 as YYNGEE. The CDR3 DNA sequence: TGTGCCAGCAGCACCACCACTAGCGGGGTTCAAGAGACCCAGTACTTC. Translating it yields CASSTTTSGVQETQYF.